The 25 T cell receptor beta chains presented below share a single source sample, sequenced in a study of T cell changes during pregnancy in multiple sclerosis. Clones were read by immunoSEQ multiplex PCR, and TCRdb kept only the in-frame ones, dropping some. The table has about 70,000 clones, 80% to 95% seen once. The material was peripheral blood, obtained before pregnancy. The receptors come from a female donor with multiple sclerosis, enrolled in a pregnancy study.

The chain has TRBV18 and TRBJ1-2; 9 nucleotides align to TRBD1. With 3 bases clipped from V and 8 bases from J, the junction kept 1 base outside the gene matches. The CDR3 has 12 residues. The germline V gene encodes CDR1 KGHSH and CDR2 LQKENI. The CDR3 protein is CASSPGTGGYTF. CDR3 bases: TGTGCCAGCTCACCGGGGACAGGGGGCTACACCTTC.

In this sample, this clone turned up a few times. V is TRBV11-3 and J is TRBJ2-5, with TRBD1 matching over 8 bases. Germline values: CDR1 SGHNT, CDR2 YENEEA. J was trimmed by 3 bases and V by 6 bases; bases with no gene match: 6. The CDR3 contains 14 residues. The CDR3 DNA reads as TGTGCCAGCAGGGGACTGACAGGGGAAGAGACCCAGTACTTC. Translation gives CASRGLTGEETQYF.

This clone came up many times. The chain has TRBV30 and TRBJ2-2, with a tentative D call TRBD2 (5 bases). This CDR3 has 13 residues. The V gene lost 4 bases and the J gene lost 6 bases, with 12 bases spanning the gap. Germline CDR1 reads GTSNPN; CDR2 reads SVGIG (reference sequence). The CDR3 coding sequence is TGTGCCTGGACGGATATCGGGGCCGGGGAGCTGTTTTTT. It specifies CAWTDIGAGELFF.

This clone was recorded only once. This chain uses TRBV7-3 with TRBJ2-7; 7 bases map to TRBD2. CDR3 length: 19 residues. Germline values: CDR1 SGHTA, CDR2 FQGTGA. The trim removed 3 bases at V and 2 bases at J, leaving 19 bases unmatched. The CDR3 sequence: CASSFVRLAATYHPYEQYF. In DNA, the CDR3 is TGTGCCAGCAGCTTCGTCCGACTAGCTGCTACATATCATCCCTACGAGCAGTACTTC. Full variable domain (remainder filled in from reference TRBV7-3 and TRBJ2-7): GAGVSQTPSNKVTEKGKYVELRCDPISGHTALYWYRQSLGQGPEFLIYFQGTGAADDSGLPNDRFFAVRPEGSVSTLKIQRTERGDSAVYLCASSFVRLAATYHPYEQYFGPGTRLTVT.

The V gene is TRBV7-3, the J gene TRBJ1-2; the D gene is possibly TRBD1 (5 bases). Trimming pared 4 bases from V and 2 bases from J, leaving 8 bases between. The germline gives CDR1 SGHTA, CDR2 FQGTGA. The CDR3 is 13 amino acids. CDR3 coding DNA: TGTGCCAGCAGCTCGACAGAAAACTATGGCTACACCTTC. Translating it yields CASSSTENYGYTF.

The count of this clone is one. The gene calls are TRBV7-8 and TRBJ1-3, with TRBD1 matching over 7 bases. Germline V gene sequence: CDR1 SGHVS, CDR2 FQNEAQ. The CDR3 is 16 residues long. After removal of 6 bases from V and 3 bases from J, the junction contained 11 bases not matched to a gene. CDR3 region: CASRMIQGKDGNTIYF. In nucleotides, the CDR3 is TGTGCCAGCAGGATGATACAGGGGAAGGATGGAAACACCATATATTTT.

The rearrangement uses TRBV18 and TRBJ2-3, with D hard to call. The CDR3 length is 12 residues. Germline assignment: CDR1 KGHSH and CDR2 LQKENI. Trimming left V 6 bases short and J 0 bases short, with 4 bases between. As DNA, the CDR3 is TGTGCCAGCTCGGCAAGCACAGATACGCAGTATTTT. It encodes CASSASTDTQYF.

This chain uses TRBV6-6 with TRBJ1-5; possible D gene TRBD1, 5 bases. V was shortened by 2 bases and J by 1 base, with 9 bases between the two germline ends. The CDR3 consists of 15 residues. Germline V gene lookup returns CDR1 MNHNY and CDR2 SVGAGI (reference sequence). CDR3: CASSYGRASNQPQHF. For the CDR3, the DNA is TGTGCCAGCAGTTACGGCAGGGCGAGCAATCAGCCCCAGCATTTT.

This clone was seen a single time. The CDR3 loop is CAISETSVSYEQYF. In DNA, the CDR3 is TGTGCCATCAGTGAGACTAGCGTCTCCTACGAGCAGTACTTC. The chain recombines TRBV10-3 with TRBJ2-7; TRBD2 matches at 7 bases. The germline V gene encodes CDR1 ENHRY and CDR2 SYGVKD. V shed 2 bases, J shed 0 bases, and the junction held 1 base outside the gene matches. The CDR3 is 14 residues long.

V gene TRBV6-6 combines with J gene TRBJ2-7; 8 bases line up with TRBD1. Germline CDR1 is MNHNY and CDR2 is SVGAGI (reference sequence). V dropped 5 bases and J dropped 3; count of bases not matched to a gene: 6. The CDR3 is 14 amino acids. CDR3 loop: CASSNGQGLYEQYF. The CDR3, as DNA: TGTGCCAGCAGTAACGGACAGGGCCTCTACGAGCAGTACTTC.

The V and J genes are TRBV6-6 and TRBJ1-5; 7 bases align to TRBD1. J gave up 7 bases and V 2 bases, and 11 bases lay outside the gene matches. Per the germline V gene, CDR1 is MNHNY and CDR2 is SVGAGI (reference sequence). The CDR3 runs 16 residues. CDR3 sequence reads: CASSYPKGAPGQPQHF. Written as DNA, the CDR3 is TGTGCCAGCAGTTACCCTAAGGGGGCGCCGGGGCAGCCCCAGCATTTT.

The chain is built from TRBV18 and TRBJ1-2; D might be TRBD1 (6 bases). CDR1 is KGHSH, CDR2 LQKENI, per germline. CDR3 size: 17 residues. Deletions cut 3 bases from V and 7 bases from J, with 24 bases between. The CDR3 is CASSPLESRIIGGGYTF. CDR3 DNA sequence: TGTGCCAGCTCACCTCTCGAGTCCCGCATAATAGGGGGTGGCTACACCTTC.

The gene calls are TRBV28 and TRBJ2-7, with D perhaps TRBD1 (7 bases). This CDR3 spans 18 amino acids. Germline V gives CDR1 MDHEN, CDR2 SYDVKM. V lost 4 bases and J lost 5, with 27 bases in between. The CDR3 is CASSWDSVLQGVIDEQYF. In nucleotides, the CDR3 is TGTGCCAGCAGTTGGGACTCCGTCCTTCAGGGGGTCATTGACGAGCAGTACTTC.

This rearrangement joins TRBV2 to TRBJ1-5; TRBD1 matches 8 bases. The ends lost 5 bases at V and 3 bases at J; junction bases unmatched: 3. CDR3 length: 14 amino acids. Germline lookup yields CDR1 SNHLY and CDR2 FYNNEI. This chain's CDR3 is CASSSGQDNQPQHF. Here the CDR3 DNA reads TGTGCCAGCAGTTCGGGACAGGACAATCAGCCCCAGCATTTT.

The chain employs TRBV4-3 and TRBJ2-5; 7 nucleotides match TRBD1. CDR3 length equals 18 residues. J lost 2 bases, V lost 4 bases, and 16 bases had no gene match. Germline CDR1 and CDR2: LGHNA and YSLEER. This CDR3 is CASSRSNGDRVIQETQYF. The CDR3 DNA is TGCGCCAGCAGCCGGAGCAATGGAGACAGGGTGATACAAGAGACCCAGTACTTC.

This chain connects TRBV7-2 to TRBJ1-2; D is perhaps TRBD1 (5 bases). CDR3 length: 13 residues. Germline lookup yields CDR1 SGHTA and CDR2 FQGNSA. V gave up 0 bases and J gave up 7 bases, with 9 bases separating them. CDR3 loop: CASSLAQGRGYTF. DNA of the CDR3: TGTGCCAGCAGCTTAGCGCAGGGTCGTGGCTACACCTTC.

This chain connects TRBV28 to TRBJ2-1; D remains unclear. Germline V lookup: CDR1 MDHEN, CDR2 SYDVKM. The V gene lost 5 bases and the J gene lost 8 bases, with 10 bases spanning the gap. This CDR3 is built from 12 residues. In DNA, the CDR3 is TGTGCCAGCAGTCGTGACTTGGATGAGCAGTTCTTC. Translated: CASSRDLDEQFF.

The chain employs TRBV7-2 and TRBJ2-2; 11 nucleotides align to TRBD2. CDR3 size: 16 residues. V shed 9 bases and J 0 bases; nucleotides not matched to a gene: 6. Germline loops: CDR1 SGHTA, CDR2 FQGNSA. CDR3 DNA sequence: TGTGCCAGTCCTGGGACTAGCGGTTCGAACACCGGGGAGCTGTTTTTT. Translated: CASPGTSGSNTGELFF.

V is TRBV6-1 and J is TRBJ2-7, with 10 bases matching TRBD1. Germline V gives CDR1 MNHNS, CDR2 SASEGT. Unmatched junction bases numbered 8, after V lost 6 bases and J lost 6 bases. This CDR3 contains 14 residues. CDR3 in amino acids: CASSVDRGRFEQYF. In DNA form, the CDR3 reads TGTGCCAGCAGCGTTGACAGGGGGCGCTTCGAGCAGTACTTC.

In its sample, this clone was seen a few times. This chain connects TRBV6-1 to TRBJ1-1; D might be TRBD1 (5 bases). The germline V gene encodes CDR1 MNHNS and CDR2 SASEGT. The CDR3 loop spans 13 amino acids. Trimming pared 2 bases from V and 11 bases from J, leaving 15 bases between. The CDR3 sequence is CASSERTGVRAFF. CDR3 nucleotide sequence: TGTGCCAGCAGTGAAAGAACAGGCGTTCGGGCTTTCTTT.

The chain combines TRBV29-1 with TRBJ1-2; 7 bases line up with TRBD1. Germline CDR1 and CDR2: SQVTM and ANQGSEA. The CDR3 is made up of 15 amino acids. With 0 bases clipped from V and 5 bases from J, the junction kept 9 bases outside the gene matches. Here the CDR3 DNA reads TGCAGCGTTGAAGATACCAACAGGGGCCGGTATGGCTACACCTTC. It specifies CSVEDTNRGRYGYTF. The full variable domain, its missing parts supplied by reference TRBV29-1 and TRBJ1-2, is SAVISQKPSRDICQRGTSLTIQCQVDSQVTMMFWYRQQPGQSLTLIATANQGSEATYESGFVIDKFPISRPNLTFSTLTVSNMSPEDSSIYLCSVEDTNRGRYGYTFGSGTRLTVV.

The chain joins TRBV28 to TRBJ2-7, with D perhaps TRBD1 (5 bases). The germline gives CDR1 MDHEN, CDR2 SYDVKM. This CDR3 comprises 16 residues. Trimming took off 3 bases at V and 3 bases at J, with 18 bases between the two ends. This CDR3 reads CASSFRRTYAFYEQYF. CDR3 bases: TGTGCCAGCAGTTTTCGTCGGACATACGCCTTCTACGAGCAGTACTTC.

This chain links TRBV28 with TRBJ1-5; TRBD1 matches at 9 bases. V shed 8 bases, J shed 7 bases, and the junction held 12 bases outside the gene matches. The CDR3 totals 15 residues. Germline V gives CDR1 MDHEN, CDR2 SYDVKM. This CDR3 reads CASWSQTGGGQPQHF. The CDR3 DNA sequence: TGTGCCAGCTGGTCTCAGACAGGGGGTGGGCAGCCCCAGCATTTT.

The rearrangement joins TRBV5-6 to TRBJ2-1; a weak D match, TRBD2 (7 bases). Trimming cost V 7 bases and J 4 bases, with 24 bases left between them. This CDR3 is 17 amino acids long. Germline-derived CDR1 and CDR2 are SGHDT and YYEEEE. The CDR3: CASAWGLRGGHYNEQFF. The DNA for the CDR3 is TGTGCCAGCGCCTGGGGATTAAGGGGGGGACATTACAATGAGCAGTTCTTC. Looking up the rest from reference TRBV5-6 and TRBJ2-1 gives the full variable domain: DAGVTQSPTHLIKTRGQQVTLRCSPKSGHDTVSWYQQALGQGPQFIFQYYEEEERQRGNFPDRFSGHQFPNYSSELNVNALLLGDSALYLCASAWGLRGGHYNEQFFGPGTRLTVL.

The gene calls are TRBV11-3 and TRBJ2-1, with TRBD2 matching over 8 bases. The CDR3 runs 18 residues. Germline CDR1 reads SGHNT; CDR2 reads YENEEA. The junction had 11 bases not matched to a gene; V was cut back by 1 base and J by 3 bases. The CDR3 region is CASSLVQFPGLVYNEQFF. DNA for the CDR3: TGTGCCAGCAGCTTAGTCCAATTCCCGGGACTAGTCTACAATGAGCAGTTCTTC. Full variable domain (rest looked up from reference TRBV11-3 and TRBJ2-1): EAGVVQSPRYKIIEKKQPVAFWCNPISGHNTLYWYLQNLGQGPELLIRYENEEAVDDSQLPKDRFSAERLKGVDSTLKIQPAELGDSAVYLCASSLVQFPGLVYNEQFFGPGTRLTVL.